Below, 30 T cell receptor beta chains from the same sample are listed, as sequenced in a study of blood T cell repertoires in COVID-19. Profiled with immunoSEQ multiplex PCR; TCRdb holds only in-frame clones, not every one. The data show just over 150,000 clones, 80% to 95% seen once. The sequencing sample was made of peripheral blood. All receptors derive from a woman in her fifties or sixties with acute or convalescent COVID-19.

The rearrangement joins TRBV11-2 to TRBJ2-7; 8 bases match TRBD1. The CDR3 contains 13 residues. V lost 5 bases and J lost 3; bases outside the gene matches: 3. Germline CDR1 SGHAT, CDR2 FQNNGV. The chain's CDR3 is CASSLGTGYEQYF. The CDR3 DNA reads as TGTGCCAGCAGCCTAGGGACAGGCTACGAGCAGTACTTC.

The chain couples TRBV7-8 to TRBJ2-7; no firm D call. The CDR3 is 15 amino acids. Germline-derived CDR1 and CDR2 are SGHVS and FQNEAQ. V lost 3 bases and J lost 4, with 16 bases in between. The chain's CDR3 is CASSFYLEASYEQYF. The CDR3 DNA reads as TGTGCCAGCAGCTTTTACCTAGAGGCTTCTTACGAGCAGTACTTC. The complete variable domain, with remaining parts taken from reference TRBV7-8 and TRBJ2-7, reads GAGVSQSPRYKVAKRGQDVALRCDPISGHVSLFWYQQALGQGPEFLTYFQNEAQLDKSGLPSDRFFAERPEGSVSTLKIQRTQQEDSAVYLCASSFYLEASYEQYFGPGTRLTVT.

The V and J genes are TRBV18 and TRBJ2-1; weak D call: TRBD1 (6 bases). The germline gives CDR1 KGHSH, CDR2 LQKENI. Trimming left V 6 bases short and J 14 bases short, with 17 bases between. The CDR3 loop spans 12 amino acids. CDR3: CASSGRTALEFF. The CDR3 region has the DNA TGTGCCAGCTCGGGAAGGACAGCCTTGGAGTTCTTC.

The chain is built from TRBV2 and TRBJ2-7, with 9 nucleotides matching TRBD1. Germline trimming cut 6 bases from V and 3 bases from J; bases unmatched to any gene: 9. Germline V lookup: CDR1 SNHLY, CDR2 FYNNEI. The CDR3 runs 15 residues. The CDR3 is CASRSRDREFYEQYF. CDR3 coding DNA: TGTGCCAGCAGATCCCGGGACAGGGAATTCTACGAGCAGTACTTC.

In this sample, this clone turned up a few times. The V and J genes are TRBV21-1 and TRBJ1-2; the table gives TRBD1 as D, unverified against the DNA. TRBV21-1 is a recognized pseudogene. There are 18 residues in the CDR3. CDR3 amino acids: CASSKFPGGTGPYYGYTF. The CDR3 nucleotides are TGTGCCAGCAGCAAATTCCCTGGGGGGACAGGCCCTTACTATGGCTACACCTTC.

The chain uses TRBV7-3 and TRBJ1-1; D remains unclear. CDR1 is SGHTA, CDR2 FQGTGA, per germline. Trimming took 0 bases from V and 1 from J, leaving 3 bases between them. This CDR3 is 13 amino acids long. The CDR3: CASSLTANTEAFF. In DNA form, the CDR3 reads TGTGCCAGCAGCTTAACAGCGAACACTGAAGCTTTCTTT. Full variable domain (rest looked up from reference TRBV7-3 and TRBJ1-1): GAGVSQTPSNKVTEKGKYVELRCDPISGHTALYWYRQSLGQGPEFLIYFQGTGAADDSGLPNDRFFAVRPEGSVSTLKIQRTERGDSAVYLCASSLTANTEAFFGQGTRLTVV.

The rearrangement uses TRBV10-3 and TRBJ1-1; D is ambiguous. The germline CDR1 and CDR2 sequences are ENHRY and SYGVKD. The CDR3 loop spans 12 amino acids. The V gene lost 5 bases and the J gene lost 2 bases, with 6 bases spanning the gap. The CDR3 reads CAISSGNTEAFF. The CDR3 DNA reads as TGTGCCATCAGTTCGGGTAACACTGAAGCTTTCTTT.

V is TRBV21-1 and J is TRBJ2-1; TRBD2 is taken as the D call from the table, unchecked against the DNA. TRBV21-1 is a listed pseudogene. This CDR3 has 20 amino acids. CDR3 residues: CASSSGTSGGQKPSYNEQFF. The CDR3 DNA follows: TGTGCCAGCAGCAGCGGGACTAGCGGGGGCCAAAAACCCTCCTACAATGAGCAGTTCTTC.

Worth noting for this clone: Other DNA sequences within the sample encode an identical CDR3. The CDR3: CASSTGANYGYTF. CDR3 bases: TGTGCCAGCAGTACAGGGGCTAACTATGGCTACACCTTC. V usage is TRBV12-3 or TRBV12-4 and J usage is TRBJ1-2; 7 bases are a match to TRBD1. This CDR3 has 13 amino acids. Losses at the gene ends were 5 bases for V and 0 bases for J; bases not matched to a gene: 0.

The chain carries TRBV3-1 (or the pseudogene TRBV3-2) and TRBJ1-6; tentatively, D is TRBD1 (6 bases). Looked up from germline, CDR1 is LGHDT and CDR2 is YNNKEL (reference sequence). The CDR3 has 15 residues. V lost 4 bases to trimming and J lost 10 bases, with 17 bases between them. The CDR3: CASSPPGRTDSPLHF. The CDR3 DNA reads TGTGCCAGCAGCCCCCCAGGTAGGACAGACTCACCCCTCCACTTT.

The chain combines TRBV27 with TRBJ2-1; no reliable D call. Looked up from germline, CDR1 is MNHEY and CDR2 is SMNVEV (reference sequence). This CDR3 has 13 residues. The ends were cut back, 6 bases at V and 0 bases at J, with 6 bases in the middle. CDR3 residues: CASSASSYNEQFF. The CDR3 DNA reads TGTGCCAGCAGCGCTAGCTCCTACAATGAGCAGTTCTTC.

The chain couples TRBV4-1 to TRBJ1-2; 11 positions agree with TRBD1. The CDR3 runs 14 residues. CDR1 is MGHRA and CDR2 is YSYEKL in the germline V gene. With V trimmed by 4 bases and J by 3 bases, 1 base remained unmatched. CDR3 coding DNA: TGCGCCAGCAGCCCGGGACAGGGGGACTATGGCTACACCTTC. Translating gives CASSPGQGDYGYTF.

The chain uses TRBV7-6 and TRBJ1-1; 11 bases agree with TRBD1. This CDR3 comprises 16 residues. J gave up 5 bases and V 5 bases, and 10 bases lay outside the gene matches. Looked up from germline, CDR1 is SGHVS and CDR2 is FNYEAQ. CDR3 in amino acids: CASSAQDRGPRTEAFF. The DNA of the CDR3 is TGTGCCAGCAGCGCCCAGGACAGGGGGCCGCGAACTGAAGCTTTCTTT.

The count of this clone is one. This chain links TRBV10-3 with TRBJ2-2; D remains ambiguous. The V gene's germline CDR1 is ENHRY and CDR2 SYGVKD. The CDR3 runs to 13 residues. The V end was cut by 7 bases, the J end by 2 bases, with 8 bases between. The CDR3: CAIIEVNTGELFF. The CDR3 DNA reads as TGTGCCATCATAGAGGTTAACACCGGGGAGCTGTTTTTT.

This chain connects TRBV19 to TRBJ1-2, with 9 bases that match TRBD1. Trimming cost V 2 bases and J 6 bases; bases outside gene matches: 4. CDR3 size: 14 residues. Looked up from germline, CDR1 is LNHDA and CDR2 is SQIVND (reference sequence). In DNA form, the CDR3 reads TGTGCCAGTAGTATAACAGGGGGCGTGGATGGCTACACCTTC. The encoded protein is CASSITGGVDGYTF.

The chain carries TRBV6-6 and TRBJ2-2; the match to TRBD2 covers 7 bases. V shed 8 bases, J shed 2 bases, and the junction held 8 bases outside the gene matches. CDR3 length: 15 amino acids. Per the germline V gene, CDR1 is MNHNY and CDR2 is SVGAGI (reference sequence). CDR3: CASEGASGNTGELFF. Written as DNA, the CDR3 is TGTGCCAGCGAAGGGGCTAGCGGTAACACCGGGGAGCTGTTTTTT.

The V gene is TRBV27, the J gene TRBJ2-1; tentatively, D is TRBD1 (5 bases). Germline CDR1 MNHEY, CDR2 SMNVEV (reference sequence). V lost 0 bases and J lost 4, with 13 bases in between. The CDR3 sequence is 16 residues long. For the CDR3, the DNA is TGTGCCAGCAGTTTATCGCAGGGTCCGATTTACAATGAGCAGTTCTTC. Protein sequence: CASSLSQGPIYNEQFF.

The chain employs TRBV7-3 and TRBJ2-7, with 7 bases identical to TRBD1. V gave up 2 bases and J gave up 5 bases; unmatched junction bases: 9. Germline lookup yields CDR1 SGHTA and CDR2 FQGTGA. This CDR3 is 15 amino acids long. The CDR3 is CASSLGSGGIDEQYF. CDR3 DNA: TGTGCCAGCAGCTTAGGGTCAGGGGGAATCGACGAGCAGTACTTC.

The chain recombines TRBV7-3 with TRBJ1-6; 11 positions agree with TRBD1. The V gene end was trimmed by 2 bases and the J gene end by 9 bases; junction bases not matched to a gene: 3. The CDR3 length is 15 residues. CDR1 and CDR2 (germline): SGHTA, FQGTGA. This CDR3 reads CASSLGQGAISPLHF. The CDR3 nucleotides read TGTGCCAGCAGCTTAGGACAGGGGGCGATTTCACCCCTCCACTTT.

The chain links TRBV30 to TRBJ2-7, with D tentatively TRBD1 (5 bases). CDR1 GTSNPN and CDR2 SVGIG come from the germline V gene (reference sequence). V lost 0 bases and J lost 5, with 14 bases in between. The CDR3 loop spans 14 amino acids. CDR3 sequence reads: CAWSVPGNIDEQYF. CDR3 coding DNA: TGTGCCTGGAGTGTCCCAGGGAATATCGACGAGCAGTACTTC.

This chain connects TRBV7-6 to TRBJ2-1; D is possibly TRBD1 (6 bases). The CDR3 covers 12 residues. With 3 bases removed from V and 7 bases from J, the gap between germline ends came to 7 bases. The germline V gene has CDR1 SGHVS and CDR2 FNYEAQ. CDR3 coding DNA: TGTGCCAGCAGCTTCGGACAGAATGAGCAGTTCTTC. Translated, it gives CASSFGQNEQFF. Full variable domain (missing parts from reference TRBV7-6 and TRBJ2-1): GAGVSQSPRYKVTKRGQDVALRCDPISGHVSLYWYRQALGQGPEFLTYFNYEAQQDKSGLPNDRFSAERPEGSISTLTIQRTEQRDSAMYRCASSFGQNEQFFGPGTRLTVL.

V usage is TRBV4-3 and J usage is TRBJ2-1; D is perhaps TRBD1 (5 bases). This CDR3 has 16 residues. With 4 bases removed from V and 0 bases from J, the gap between germline ends came to 13 bases. Germline CDR1 and CDR2: LGHNA and YSLEER. CDR3 sequence (DNA): TGCGCCAGCAGCCCTATAGGGGTTAGCTCCTACAATGAGCAGTTCTTC. Translating it yields CASSPIGVSSYNEQFF.

The chain employs TRBV3-1 (or the pseudogene TRBV3-2) and TRBJ2-1, with a tentative D call TRBD1 (6 bases). V lost 1 base to trimming and J lost 5 bases, with 12 bases between them. The germline V gene encodes CDR1 LGHDT and CDR2 YNNKEL (reference sequence). This CDR3 is built from 15 residues. CDR3 coding DNA: TGTGCCAGCAGCCAAGCACAGGGACGGAACAATGAGCAGTTCTTC. This codes for CASSQAQGRNNEQFF.

The CDR3 DNA follows: TGTGCCAGCAGTTATGGAGGGTGGGACAATCAGCCCCAGCATTTT. Protein sequence: CASSYGGWDNQPQHF. The chain uses TRBV6-2 or TRBV6-3 and TRBJ1-5; D gene unclear. V lost 3 bases and J lost 3, with 12 bases in between. This CDR3 has 15 amino acids. Germline CDR1 reads MNHEY; CDR2 reads SVGEGT.

The V call is TRBV30, the J call TRBJ2-5; possible D gene TRBD2, 6 bases. Trimming stripped 2 bases from V and 1 base from J, with 14 bases between. CDR3 length: 15 amino acids. Germline V gene data show CDR1 as GTSNPN and CDR2 as SVGIG (reference sequence). The CDR3 reads CAWSPRGRPQETQYF. CDR3 bases: TGTGCCTGGAGTCCCCGGGGGAGGCCCCAAGAGACCCAGTACTTC.

The chain is built from TRBV5-6 and TRBJ2-7, with D perhaps TRBD2 (5 bases). Germline V CDR1 and CDR2: SGHDT, YYEEEE. The CDR3 has 13 amino acids. Trimming pared 2 bases from V and 3 bases from J, leaving 9 bases between. The CDR3: CASSLVRGYEQYF. As DNA, the CDR3 is TGTGCCAGCAGCTTAGTTCGGGGCTACGAGCAGTACTTC. The full variable domain, in which reference TRBV5-6 and TRBJ2-7 provide the parts outside the CDR3, is DAGVTQSPTHLIKTRGQQVTLRCSPKSGHDTVSWYQQALGQGPQFIFQYYEEEERQRGNFPDRFSGHQFPNYSSELNVNALLLGDSALYLCASSLVRGYEQYFGPGTRLTVT.

V gene TRBV27 combines with J gene TRBJ2-1; D gene uncertain. The V and J ends lost 8 bases and 4 bases respectively, with 18 bases between them. The CDR3 runs to 15 residues. CDR1 is MNHEY and CDR2 is SMNVEV in the germline V gene (reference sequence). CDR3 region: CASHTGRDLYNEQFF. In nucleotides, the CDR3 is TGTGCCAGCCACACGGGTCGTGACTTATACAATGAGCAGTTCTTC.

The rearrangement joins TRBV3-1 (or the pseudogene TRBV3-2) to TRBJ1-6; D gene uncertain. The CDR3 extends over 18 amino acids. Germline V CDR1 and CDR2: LGHDT, YNNKEL (reference sequence). The germline V and J ends were trimmed by 0 bases and 7 bases, with 19 bases remaining between them. In nucleotides, the CDR3 is TGTGCCAGCAGCCAAGACCCCCTACGGGGAGGGAAGAATTCACCCCTCCACTTT. Translated: CASSQDPLRGGKNSPLHF.

The V gene is TRBV7-2, the J gene TRBJ1-1; D remains unclear. CDR1 is SGHTA and CDR2 is FQGNSA in the germline V gene. V gave up 2 bases and J gave up 7 bases, with 11 bases separating them. This CDR3 is built from 13 residues. The CDR3 loop reads CASSLSFRDEAFF. The CDR3 DNA sequence: TGTGCCAGCAGCTTAAGCTTCCGAGATGAAGCTTTCTTT.

This clone came up once. This chain joins TRBV18 and TRBJ1-1, with 7 bases aligning to TRBD1. V shed 4 bases, J shed 10 bases, and the junction held 9 bases outside the gene matches. CDR1 is KGHSH, CDR2 LQKENI, per germline. The CDR3 is 13 amino acids. In nucleotides, the CDR3 is TGTGCCAGCTCACAGGGGGCGCGGGTGTCAGCTTTCTTT. As protein: CASSQGARVSAFF.